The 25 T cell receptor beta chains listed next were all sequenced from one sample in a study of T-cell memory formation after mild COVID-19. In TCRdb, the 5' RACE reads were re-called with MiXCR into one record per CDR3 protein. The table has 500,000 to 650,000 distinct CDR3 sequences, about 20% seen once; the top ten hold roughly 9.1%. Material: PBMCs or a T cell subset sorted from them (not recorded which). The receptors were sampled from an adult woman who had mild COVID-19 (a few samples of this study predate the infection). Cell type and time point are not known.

DNA of the CDR3: TGTGCCAGTCGATCGGCGGGACTCACAGATACGCAGTATTTT. Its protein is CASRSAGLTDTQYF. V usage is TRBV6-2 or TRBV6-3 and J usage is TRBJ2-3; perhaps TRBD2 as D (6 bases). The germline V and J ends were trimmed by 9 bases and 2 bases, with 15 bases remaining between them. The V gene's germline CDR1 is MNHEY and CDR2 SVGEGT. The CDR3 consists of 14 residues.

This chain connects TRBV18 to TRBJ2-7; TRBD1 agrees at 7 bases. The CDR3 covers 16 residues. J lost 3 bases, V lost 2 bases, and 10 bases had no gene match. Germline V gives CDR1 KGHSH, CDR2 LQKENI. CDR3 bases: TGTGCCAGCTCACCAAGTCCCTCGACAGGGAACTACGAGCAGTACTTC. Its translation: CASSPSPSTGNYEQYF.

CDR3 region: CASSPRMGRAQNIQYF. The CDR3 nucleotides read TGTGCCAGCAGCCCCCGAATGGGGAGGGCCCAAAACATTCAGTACTTC. This chain connects TRBV11-2 to TRBJ2-4; 7 bases fit TRBD2. The CDR3 extends over 16 amino acids. V lost 5 bases and J lost 5; bases outside the gene matches: 12. CDR1 is SGHAT, CDR2 FQNNGV, per germline.

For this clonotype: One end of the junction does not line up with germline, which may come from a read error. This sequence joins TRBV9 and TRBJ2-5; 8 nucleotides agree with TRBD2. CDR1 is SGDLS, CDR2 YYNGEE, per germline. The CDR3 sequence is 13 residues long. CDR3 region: CASSSSGEENQYF. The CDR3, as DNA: TGTGCCAGCAGCAGTAGCGGGGAAGAGAACCAGTACTTC.

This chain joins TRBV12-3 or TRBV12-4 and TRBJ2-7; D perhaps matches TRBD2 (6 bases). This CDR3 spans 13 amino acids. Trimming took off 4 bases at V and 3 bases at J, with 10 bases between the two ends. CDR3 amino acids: CASSWTMDYEQYF. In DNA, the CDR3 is TGTGCCAGCAGTTGGACTATGGACTACGAGCAGTACTTC.

The CDR3 nucleotides read TGTGCCAGCACCATTTCGGGGGGGAACACTGAAGCTTTCTTT. This codes for CASTISGGNTEAFF. J is TRBJ1-1 and V is TRBV7-8; possibly TRBD1 for D (5 bases). V gave up 7 bases and J gave up 1 base, with 13 bases separating them. The V gene's germline CDR1 is SGHVS and CDR2 FQNEAQ. This CDR3 has 14 amino acids.

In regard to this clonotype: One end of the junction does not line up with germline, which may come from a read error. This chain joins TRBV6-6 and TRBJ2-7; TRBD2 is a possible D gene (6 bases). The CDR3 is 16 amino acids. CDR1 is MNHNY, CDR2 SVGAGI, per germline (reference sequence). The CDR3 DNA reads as TGTGCCAGCAGCTCCCATGTGGGACGGAGGGCCTACGAGCAGTGCTTC. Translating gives CASSSHVGRRAYEQCF.

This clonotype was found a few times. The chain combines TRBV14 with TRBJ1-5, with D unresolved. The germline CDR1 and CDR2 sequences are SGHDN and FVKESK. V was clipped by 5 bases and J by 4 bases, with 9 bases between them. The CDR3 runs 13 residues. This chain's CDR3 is CASSWVWNQPQHF. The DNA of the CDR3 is TGTGCCAGCAGCTGGGTGTGGAATCAGCCCCAGCATTTT.

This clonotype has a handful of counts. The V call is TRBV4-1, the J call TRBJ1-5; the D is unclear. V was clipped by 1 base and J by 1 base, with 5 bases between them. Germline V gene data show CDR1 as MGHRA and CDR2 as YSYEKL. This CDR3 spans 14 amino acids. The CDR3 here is CASSQVLSNQPQHF. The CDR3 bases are TGCGCCAGCAGCCAAGTTCTAAGCAATCAGCCCCAGCATTTT.

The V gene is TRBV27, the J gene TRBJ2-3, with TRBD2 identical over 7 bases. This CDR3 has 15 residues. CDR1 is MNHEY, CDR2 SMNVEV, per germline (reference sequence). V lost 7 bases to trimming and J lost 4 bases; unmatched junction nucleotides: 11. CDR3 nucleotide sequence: TGTGCCAGCACCCGGGCGGGAGTCCCCCCAGATACGCAGTATTTT. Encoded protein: CASTRAGVPPDTQYF.

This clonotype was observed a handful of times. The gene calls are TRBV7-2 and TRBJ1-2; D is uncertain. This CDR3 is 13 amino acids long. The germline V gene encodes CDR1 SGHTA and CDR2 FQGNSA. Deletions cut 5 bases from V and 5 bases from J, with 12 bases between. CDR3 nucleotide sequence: TGTGCCAGCAGCGAGGCCGGTAGTTATGGCTACACCTTC. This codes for CASSEAGSYGYTF. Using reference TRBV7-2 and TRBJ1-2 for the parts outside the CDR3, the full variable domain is GAGVSQSPSNKVTEKGKDVELRCDPISGHTALYWYRQSLGQGLEFLIYFQGNSAPDKSGLPSDRFSAERTGGSVSTLTIQRTQQEDSAVYLCASSEAGSYGYTFGSGTRLTVV.

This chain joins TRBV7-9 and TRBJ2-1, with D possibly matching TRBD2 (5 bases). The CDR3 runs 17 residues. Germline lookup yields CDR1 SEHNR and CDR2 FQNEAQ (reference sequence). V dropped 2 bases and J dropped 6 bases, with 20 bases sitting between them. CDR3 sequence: CASSLSPSAGVSNEQFF. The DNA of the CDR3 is TGTGCCAGCAGCTTATCCCCCTCCGCGGGCGTGTCCAATGAGCAGTTCTTC.

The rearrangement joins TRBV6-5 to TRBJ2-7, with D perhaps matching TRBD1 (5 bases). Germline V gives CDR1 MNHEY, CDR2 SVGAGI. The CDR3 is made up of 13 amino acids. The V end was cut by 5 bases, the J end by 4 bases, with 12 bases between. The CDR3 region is CASSPWTSYEQYF. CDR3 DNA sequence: TGTGCCAGCAGTCCCTGGACAAGTTACGAGCAGTACTTC.

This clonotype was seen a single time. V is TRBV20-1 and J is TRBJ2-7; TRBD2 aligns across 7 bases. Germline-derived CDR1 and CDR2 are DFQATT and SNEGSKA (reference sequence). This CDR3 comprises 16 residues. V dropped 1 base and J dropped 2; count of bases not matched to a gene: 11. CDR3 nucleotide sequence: TGCAGTGCTAGAGTCCGTCCGGGGGAGGGAACCTACGAGCAGTACTTC. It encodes CSARVRPGEGTYEQYF.

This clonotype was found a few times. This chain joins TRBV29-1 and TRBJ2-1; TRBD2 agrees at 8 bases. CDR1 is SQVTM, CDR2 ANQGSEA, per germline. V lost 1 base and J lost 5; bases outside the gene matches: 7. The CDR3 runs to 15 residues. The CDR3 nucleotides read TGCAGCGTTGAAGGTCGGGCGGGGGGCGACAATGAGCAGTTCTTC. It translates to CSVEGRAGGDNEQFF.

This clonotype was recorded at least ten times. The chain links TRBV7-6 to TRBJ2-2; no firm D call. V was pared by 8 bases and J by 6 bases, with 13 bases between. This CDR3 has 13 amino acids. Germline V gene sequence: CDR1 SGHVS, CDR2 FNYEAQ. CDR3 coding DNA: TGTGCCAGCGGTGAGGAACGTTCCGGGGAGCTGTTTTTT. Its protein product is CASGEERSGELFF.

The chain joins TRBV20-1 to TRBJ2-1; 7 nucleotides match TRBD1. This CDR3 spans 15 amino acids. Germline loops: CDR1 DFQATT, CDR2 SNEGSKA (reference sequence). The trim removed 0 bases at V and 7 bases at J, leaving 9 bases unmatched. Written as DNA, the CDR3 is TGCAGTGCTAGAGATCCGCAGGGGGTCAGGAATGAGCAGTTCTTC. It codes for CSARDPQGVRNEQFF.

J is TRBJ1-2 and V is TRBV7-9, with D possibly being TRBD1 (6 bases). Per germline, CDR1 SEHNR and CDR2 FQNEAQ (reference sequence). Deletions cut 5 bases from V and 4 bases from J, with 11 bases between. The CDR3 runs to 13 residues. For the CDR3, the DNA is TGTGCCAGCAGCCCCTCGGGGGCCTATGGCTACACCTTC. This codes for CASSPSGAYGYTF.

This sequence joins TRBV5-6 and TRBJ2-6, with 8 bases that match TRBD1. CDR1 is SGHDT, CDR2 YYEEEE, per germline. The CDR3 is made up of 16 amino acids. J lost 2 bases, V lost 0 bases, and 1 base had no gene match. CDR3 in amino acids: CASSLVQGAGANVLTF. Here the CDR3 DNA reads TGTGCCAGCAGCTTGGTACAGGGGGCTGGGGCCAACGTCCTGACTTTC.

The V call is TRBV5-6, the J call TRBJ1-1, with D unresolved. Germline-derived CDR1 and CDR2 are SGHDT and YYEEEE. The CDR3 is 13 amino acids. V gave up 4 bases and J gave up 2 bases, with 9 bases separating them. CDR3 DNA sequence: TGTGCCAGCAGCCCGGGCTACAACACTGAAGCTTTCTTT. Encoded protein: CASSPGYNTEAFF.

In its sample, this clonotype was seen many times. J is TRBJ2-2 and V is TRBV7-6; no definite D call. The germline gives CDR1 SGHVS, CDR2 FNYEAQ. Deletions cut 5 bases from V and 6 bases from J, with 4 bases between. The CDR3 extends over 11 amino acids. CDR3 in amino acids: CASSRAGELFF. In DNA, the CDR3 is TGTGCCAGCAGCCGCGCCGGGGAGCTGTTTTTT.

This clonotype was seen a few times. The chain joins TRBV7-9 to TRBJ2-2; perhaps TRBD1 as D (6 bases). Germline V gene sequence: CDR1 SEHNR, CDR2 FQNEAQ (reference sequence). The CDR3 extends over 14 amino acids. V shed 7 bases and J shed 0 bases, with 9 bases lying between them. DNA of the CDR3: TGTGCCAGCACCTGGACAGCGAACACCGGGGAGCTGTTTTTT. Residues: CASTWTANTGELFF.

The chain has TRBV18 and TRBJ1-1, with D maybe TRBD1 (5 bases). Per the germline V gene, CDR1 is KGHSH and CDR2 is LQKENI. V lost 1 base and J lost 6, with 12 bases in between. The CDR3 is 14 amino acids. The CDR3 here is CASSPLPQGSEAFF. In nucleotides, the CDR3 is TGTGCCAGCTCACCACTCCCGCAGGGCTCTGAAGCTTTCTTT.

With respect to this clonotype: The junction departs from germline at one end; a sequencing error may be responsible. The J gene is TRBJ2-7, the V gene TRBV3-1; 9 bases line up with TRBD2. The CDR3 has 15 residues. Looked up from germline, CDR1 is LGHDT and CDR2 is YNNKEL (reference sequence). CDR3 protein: CAGSADNSGGYEQYF. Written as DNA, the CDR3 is TGTGCCGGCAGCGCCGACAATAGCGGGGGCTACGAGCAGTACTTC.

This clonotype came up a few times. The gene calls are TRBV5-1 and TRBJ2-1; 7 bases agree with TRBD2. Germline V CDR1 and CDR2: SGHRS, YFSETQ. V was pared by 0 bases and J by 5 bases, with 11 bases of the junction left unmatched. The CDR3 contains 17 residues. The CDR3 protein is CASSLGEGPTLHNEQFF. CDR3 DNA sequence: TGCGCCAGCAGCTTGGGGGAGGGGCCTACGCTCCACAATGAGCAGTTCTTC.